This TCR beta chain derives from a study of graft-versus-host responses after intestinal transplantation. Study-level results: Levels of circulating GvH clones at their peak were associated with early post-transplant HvG declines. Recipient marrow held GvH clones, some first seen in ileum or blood.

The plating included around 200,000 irradiated, violet-dye-labeled stimulator cells together with around 200,000 CFSE-labeled responder cells. Only in-frame clones appear in the TCRdb table, and some are missing; sequencing was by immunoSEQ multiplex PCR. Here the sample spans fewer than 20,000 clones, over 35% being singletons. The CDR3 is 11 residues long. The V gene's germline CDR1 is SGHTA and CDR2 FQGNSA. This TCR came from a human patient who received an intestinal transplant. The sequencing here drew on alloreactive CD4+ T cells from a mixed lymphocyte reaction culture, taken before intestinal transplant. Subset noted: CFSE-low proliferating T cells sorted from approximately six-day pre-transplant mixed lymphocyte reaction (GvH or HvG direction). The V call is TRBV7-2, the J call TRBJ2-5; maybe TRBD2 (6 bases). Judging by the DNA end, TRBJ2-7 fits better; the J call may be wrong. This CDR3 is CASREGYEQYF. In nucleotides, the CDR3 is TGTGCCAGCAGGGAGGGGTACGAGCAGTACTTC.